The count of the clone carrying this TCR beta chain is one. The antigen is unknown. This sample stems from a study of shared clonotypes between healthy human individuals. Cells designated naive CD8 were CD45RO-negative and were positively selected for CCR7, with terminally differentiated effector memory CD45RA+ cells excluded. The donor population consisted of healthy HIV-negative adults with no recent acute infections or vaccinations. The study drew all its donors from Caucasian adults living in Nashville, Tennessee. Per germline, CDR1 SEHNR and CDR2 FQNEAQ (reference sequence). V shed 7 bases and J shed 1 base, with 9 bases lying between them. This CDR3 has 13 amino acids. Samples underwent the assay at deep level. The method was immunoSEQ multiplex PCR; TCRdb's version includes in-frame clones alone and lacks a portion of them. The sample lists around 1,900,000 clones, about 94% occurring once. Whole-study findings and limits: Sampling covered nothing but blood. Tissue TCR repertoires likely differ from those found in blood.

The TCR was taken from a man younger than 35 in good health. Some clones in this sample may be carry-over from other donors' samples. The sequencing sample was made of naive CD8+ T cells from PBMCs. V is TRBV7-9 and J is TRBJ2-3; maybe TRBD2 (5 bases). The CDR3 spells CASKGSGTDTQYF. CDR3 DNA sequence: TGTGCCAGCAAAGGTAGCGGCACAGATACGCAGTATTTT.